The 30 T cell receptor beta chains given below trace back to one sample, sequenced in a study of T cells after yellow fever vaccination. TCRdb re-called the 5' RACE reads with MiXCR, one entry per CDR3 protein. The data show about 300,000 distinct CDR3 sequences, about 10% seen once. Sample: CD4+ T cells sorted from PBMCs, taken 5 days after the yellow fever booster vaccination. Receptor source: a man between 18 and 29 years old who received the YFV17D yellow fever vaccine.

In its sample, this clonotype was seen a few times. This chain links TRBV29-1 with TRBJ2-7; 7 bases agree with TRBD1. The CDR3 has 12 residues. Germline loops: CDR1 SQVTM, CDR2 ANQGSEA. J was trimmed by 4 bases and V by 4 bases; bases with no gene match: 4. In nucleotides, the CDR3 is TGCAGCGTTGCGGGACAGACTTACGAGCAGTACTTC. Protein sequence: CSVAGQTYEQYF.

This clonotype has more than one count but fewer than ten. The chain links TRBV15 to TRBJ2-1, with D perhaps matching TRBD1 or TRBD2 (5 bases each). Trimming stripped 2 bases from V and 6 bases from J, with 17 bases between. This CDR3 is built from 16 residues. In germline, CDR1 is LNHNV, CDR2 YYDKDF (reference sequence). CDR3 coding DNA: TGTGCCACCAGCAGACCTGGGGCTAGCAATACCAATGAGCAGTTCTTC. This sequence encodes CATSRPGASNTNEQFF.

This clonotype was counted a few times. This chain joins TRBV7-2 and TRBJ1-6, with a tentative D call TRBD1 (6 bases). Germline assignment: CDR1 SGHTA and CDR2 FQGNSA. The CDR3 has 16 amino acids. Trimming left V 5 bases short and J 10 bases short, with 21 bases between. The CDR3 sequence is CASSPNAGGAGSPLHF. As DNA, the CDR3 is TGTGCCAGCAGCCCAAATGCGGGGGGCGCAGGATCACCCCTCCACTTT.

This clonotype was picked up a small number of times. The CDR3 loop is CASSSTPGQGTDTQYF. The CDR3 DNA is TGCGCCAGCAGCTCCACTCCGGGACAGGGAACAGATACGCAGTATTTT. This chain uses TRBV4-1 with TRBJ2-3; 9 nucleotides match TRBD1. Trimming at V came to 5 bases and at J to 3 bases, leaving 9 bases not matched to a gene. From germline, CDR1 is MGHRA and CDR2 YSYEKL. CDR3 length: 16 amino acids.

J is TRBJ1-1 and V is TRBV19; D perhaps matches TRBD1 (6 bases). V was cut by 7 bases and J by 1 base, with 13 bases left in between. CDR3 length: 14 residues. Germline-derived CDR1 and CDR2 are LNHDA and SQIVND (reference sequence). The chain's CDR3 is CASIERGQNTEAFF. CDR3 bases: TGTGCCAGTATTGAAAGGGGACAGAACACTGAAGCTTTCTTT. The whole variable domain, remainder taken from reference TRBV19 and TRBJ1-1, is DGGITQSPKYLFRKEGQNVTLSCEQNLNHDAMYWYRQDPGQGLRLIYYSQIVNDFQKGDIAEGYSVSREKKESFPLTVTSAQKNPTAFYLCASIERGQNTEAFFGQGTRLTVV.

This clonotype was counted ten times or more. V usage is TRBV5-5 and J usage is TRBJ2-5, with 10 bases aligning to TRBD2. Germline loops: CDR1 SGHKS, CDR2 YYEKEE (reference sequence). V dropped 4 bases and J dropped 0; count of bases not matched to a gene: 6. The CDR3 loop spans 16 amino acids. Written as DNA, the CDR3 is TGTGCCAGCAGCAGAGGACTAGCGGCAAACCAAGAGACCCAGTACTTC. This codes for CASSRGLAANQETQYF.

The genes are TRBV27 and TRBJ2-7; TRBD1 or TRBD2 may be the D gene (5 bases each). Germline CDR1 reads MNHEY; CDR2 reads SMNVEV (reference sequence). CDR3 length: 14 amino acids. With 5 bases removed from V and 7 bases from J, the gap between germline ends came to 18 bases. This chain's CDR3 is CASSRTRLSGEQYF. CDR3 bases: TGTGCCAGCAGTCGGACAAGGTTGTCGGGGGAGCAGTACTTC.

V usage is TRBV6-5 and J usage is TRBJ1-2; D gene unclear. V was shortened by 0 bases and J by 5 bases, with 7 bases between the two germline ends. The germline V gene encodes CDR1 MNHEY and CDR2 SVGAGI. The CDR3 spans 13 residues. This chain's CDR3 is CASSYSRGYGYTF. The CDR3 nucleotides read TGTGCCAGCAGTTACTCGAGAGGATATGGCTACACCTTC.

Only a few counts were recorded for this clonotype. The J gene is TRBJ2-1, the V gene TRBV11-2; tentatively, D is TRBD1 or TRBD2 (5 bases each). The CDR3 loop spans 15 amino acids. V was shortened by 5 bases and J by 8 bases, with 19 bases between the two germline ends. From germline, CDR1 is SGHAT and CDR2 FQNNGV. CDR3 in amino acids: CASSHGTSTFYEQFF. CDR3 nucleotide sequence: TGTGCCAGCAGCCACGGGACCAGCACCTTTTATGAGCAGTTCTTC.

The chain combines TRBV6-5 with TRBJ2-3; unclear D gene. The CDR3 covers 13 residues. V was pared by 4 bases and J by 7 bases, with 12 bases between. Germline CDR1 MNHEY, CDR2 SVGAGI. Written as DNA, the CDR3 is TGTGCCAGCAGTTTTTTTGATGGAAATACGCAGTATTTT. Its translation: CASSFFDGNTQYF.

There are many counts of this clonotype. The gene calls are TRBV20-1 and TRBJ2-5, with D possibly matching TRBD2 (6 bases). CDR1 is DFQATT and CDR2 is SNEGSKA in the germline V gene (reference sequence). The length of the CDR3 is 14 residues. V was trimmed by 3 bases and J by 0 bases, leaving 11 bases between them. CDR3 DNA sequence: TGCAGTGCTAGGCGCGGGACCAACCAAGAGACCCAGTACTTC. This codes for CSARRGTNQETQYF.

In its sample, this clonotype was seen many times. This chain links TRBV5-1 with TRBJ1-6; 9 bases are a match to TRBD1. The CDR3 covers 14 residues. Germline values: CDR1 SGHRS, CDR2 YFSETQ. The V segment lost 4 bases and the J segment 7 bases; nucleotides outside the gene matches: 3. CDR3 sequence (DNA): TGCGCCAGCAGCCCTGGGACAGGGAATTCACCCCTCCACTTT. Protein sequence: CASSPGTGNSPLHF.

Many counts were recorded for this clonotype. The V call is TRBV20-1, the J call TRBJ2-6; TRBD2 is a possible D gene (6 bases). The V gene lost 6 bases and the J gene lost 0 bases, with 12 bases spanning the gap. This CDR3 contains 15 residues. Per the germline V gene, CDR1 is DFQATT and CDR2 is SNEGSKA (reference sequence). The CDR3 reads CSARTGASGANVLTF. The DNA of the CDR3 is TGCAGTGCGCGGACGGGAGCCTCTGGGGCCAACGTCCTGACTTTC.

This clonotype came up a few times. The chain is built from TRBV6-2 or TRBV6-3 and TRBJ2-2; D perhaps matches TRBD1 (6 bases). This CDR3 is built from 10 residues. The germline V gene encodes CDR1 MNHEY and CDR2 SVGEGT. V lost 6 bases and J 13 bases, leaving 9 bases between the germline ends. CDR3 nucleotides: TGTGCCAGCAGACAGGACAGGCTGTTTTTT. This codes for CASRQDRLFF.

This clonotype has more than one count but fewer than ten. The chain carries TRBV7-2 and TRBJ2-1; TRBD2 aligns across 8 bases. Per germline, CDR1 SGHTA and CDR2 FQGNSA. J was trimmed by 7 bases and V by 6 bases; bases with no gene match: 14. This CDR3 has 16 residues. CDR3 in amino acids: CASRFQPGGFWNEQFF. In nucleotides, the CDR3 is TGTGCCAGCAGGTTCCAGCCGGGGGGGTTTTGGAATGAGCAGTTCTTC. Full variable domain (missing parts from reference TRBV7-2 and TRBJ2-1): GAGVSQSPSNKVTEKGKDVELRCDPISGHTALYWYRQSLGQGLEFLIYFQGNSAPDKSGLPSDRFSAERTGGSVSTLTIQRTQQEDSAVYLCASRFQPGGFWNEQFFGPGTRLTVL.

This clonotype was observed many times. The rearrangement joins TRBV27 to TRBJ2-7; D gene uncertain. The CDR3 runs to 8 residues. V was trimmed by 8 bases and J by 4 bases, leaving 0 bases between them. CDR1 is MNHEY and CDR2 is SMNVEV in the germline V gene (reference sequence). The CDR3, as DNA: TGTGCCAGCTACGAGCAGTACGTC. It encodes CASYEQYV.

V and J are TRBV28 and TRBJ1-1; no clear D. This CDR3 has 17 amino acids. The V gene's germline CDR1 is MDHEN and CDR2 SYDVKM. V lost 2 bases to trimming and J lost 4 bases, with 20 bases between them. CDR3 nucleotides: TGTGCCAGCAGTTTAGTGGGTCTCTCACGGAGAGGCACTGAAGCTTTCTTT. The encoded protein is CASSLVGLSRRGTEAFF.

This clonotype was seen more than once but under ten times. The chain joins TRBV12-3 or TRBV12-4 to TRBJ2-7; D remains ambiguous. The CDR3 length is 14 residues. V shed 5 bases and J shed 1 base, with 12 bases lying between them. The CDR3 sequence is CASSVEHGSYEQYV. CDR3 in DNA: TGTGCCAGCAGTGTCGAGCATGGGTCCTACGAGCAGTACGTC.

There are many counts of this clonotype. The chain carries TRBV7-2 and TRBJ1-1, with D unresolved. V lost 4 bases, J lost 6 bases, and 12 bases lay in between. The CDR3 spans 13 residues. Per germline, CDR1 SGHTA and CDR2 FQGNSA. In nucleotides, the CDR3 is TGTGCCAGCAGCTCCCAACGTACGGCTGAAGCTTTCTTT. As protein: CASSSQRTAEAFF. The full variable domain, its missing parts supplied by reference TRBV7-2 and TRBJ1-1, is GAGVSQSPSNKVTEKGKDVELRCDPISGHTALYWYRQSLGQGLEFLIYFQGNSAPDKSGLPSDRFSAERTGGSVSTLTIQRTQQEDSAVYLCASSSQRTAEAFFGQGTRLTVV.

This clonotype was seen a single time. The chain couples TRBV2 to TRBJ1-1; TRBD1 might be the D (6 bases). Looked up from germline, CDR1 is SNHLY and CDR2 is FYNNEI. Trimming left V 10 bases short and J 0 bases short, with 24 bases between. This CDR3 contains 17 residues. The CDR3: CATYLGGQGAMNTEAFF. The CDR3, as DNA: TGTGCCACCTACCTTGGGGGGCAGGGCGCGATGAACACTGAAGCTTTCTTT.

In its sample, this clonotype was seen a few times. V gene TRBV29-1 combines with J gene TRBJ1-1; 8 bases are a match to TRBD1. The V segment lost 6 bases and the J segment 8 bases; nucleotides outside the gene matches: 8. The CDR3 has 12 amino acids. Germline V CDR1 and CDR2: SQVTM, ANQGSEA. CDR3 nucleotides: TGCAGCGTGGCCCGACAGGGGTACGAAGCTTTCTTT. This gives the protein CSVARQGYEAFF.

This chain joins TRBV6-5 and TRBJ2-7, with D possibly being TRBD1 (6 bases). Germline CDR1 is MNHEY and CDR2 is SVGAGI. Trimming removed 6 bases from V and 0 bases from J, with 12 bases in between. This CDR3 is 14 amino acids long. The CDR3 DNA reads as TGTGCCAGCAGACAAGACAGGCTCTCCTACGAGCAGTACGTC. It specifies CASRQDRLSYEQYV.

This chain joins TRBV11-2 and TRBJ1-6; TRBD1 matches 7 bases. The germline CDR1 and CDR2 sequences are SGHAT and FQNNGV. V shed 4 bases and J 7 bases; nucleotides not matched to a gene: 10. This CDR3 is 16 amino acids long. The CDR3 DNA is TGTGCCAGCAGCTCCGTCCCACAGGGGATAAATTCACCCCTCCACTTT. Its protein is CASSSVPQGINSPLHF.

This clonotype was counted a few times. The chain uses TRBV24-1 and TRBJ2-1; TRBD2 is a possible D gene (7 bases). The CDR3 length is 17 residues. The germline V gene encodes CDR1 KGHDR and CDR2 SFDVKD. The V end was cut by 5 bases, the J end by 0 bases, with 16 bases between. The CDR3 DNA is TGTGCCACCAGTGGGGGAGCGGGACAAAGCTCCTACAATGAGCAGTTCTTC. Translation gives CATSGGAGQSSYNEQFF.

This chain joins TRBV6-2 or TRBV6-3 and TRBJ2-5, with 9 bases lining up with TRBD1. V lost 6 bases, J lost 5 bases, and 4 bases stayed unmatched. CDR3 size: 13 residues. Germline V gene lookup returns CDR1 MNHEY and CDR2 SVGEGT. The DNA of the CDR3 is TGTGCCAGCAGCAACAGGGGGCTGGAGACCCAGTACTTC. It is translated as CASSNRGLETQYF.

This clonotype was counted between two and nine times. The chain combines TRBV5-1 with TRBJ1-2, with a possible D match to TRBD1 (6 bases). The germline CDR1 and CDR2 sequences are SGHRS and YFSETQ. With 1 base removed from V and 8 bases from J, the gap between germline ends came to 30 bases. The CDR3 length is 19 residues. DNA for the CDR3: TGCGCCAGCAGCTTGTCCTTAAGTTCTGGGACACCCGCGACGGGGGGCTACACCTTC. This encodes CASSLSLSSGTPATGGYTF.

The chain is built from TRBV29-1 and TRBJ1-5, with 7 bases lining up with TRBD1. Germline V CDR1 and CDR2: SQVTM, ANQGSEA. After removal of 5 bases from V and 3 bases from J, the junction contained 7 bases not matched to a gene. This CDR3 region has 14 residues. The CDR3 protein is CSVQTGTDNQPQHF. In nucleotides, the CDR3 is TGCAGCGTTCAGACAGGGACAGACAATCAGCCCCAGCATTTT.

This clonotype has only a few counts. The J gene is TRBJ2-1, the V gene TRBV6-5; no firm D call. V shed 6 bases and J shed 4 bases, with 13 bases lying between them. Germline CDR1 MNHEY, CDR2 SVGAGI. The length of the CDR3 is 14 residues. CDR3 amino acids: CASRDHDSYNEQFF. DNA for the CDR3: TGTGCCAGCAGAGATCACGACTCGTACAATGAGCAGTTCTTC.

Comments on this clonotype: The conserved phenylalanine or tryptophan normally closing the CDR3 is absent here, so this likely arose from a read error. The rearrangement uses TRBV12-3 or TRBV12-4 and TRBJ2-6; D possibly matches TRBD1 or TRBD2 (5 bases each). The V end was cut by 5 bases, the J end by 0 bases, with 17 bases between. CDR3 length equals 18 residues. CDR3 nucleotide sequence: TGTGCCAGCAGTCCCCTCCGGGACCGCCACTCTGGGGCCAACGTCCTGACTCTC. This encodes CASSPLRDRHSGANVLTL.

A few counts support this clonotype. The chain combines TRBV11-2 with TRBJ2-1, with TRBD1 matching 8 bases. Germline-derived CDR1 and CDR2 are SGHAT and FQNNGV. The CDR3 covers 14 residues. Trimming took 5 bases from V and 5 from J; bases not matched to a gene: 5. DNA for the CDR3: TGTGCCAGCAGCCCCCGGACAGGGAACAATGAGCAGTTCTTC. It codes for CASSPRTGNNEQFF. Full variable domain (remainder filled in from reference TRBV11-2 and TRBJ2-1): EAGVAQSPRYKIIEKRQSVAFWCNPISGHATLYWYQQILGQGPKLLIQFQNNGVVDDSQLPKDRFSAERLKGVDSTLKIQPAKLEDSAVYLCASSPRTGNNEQFFGPGTRLTVL.